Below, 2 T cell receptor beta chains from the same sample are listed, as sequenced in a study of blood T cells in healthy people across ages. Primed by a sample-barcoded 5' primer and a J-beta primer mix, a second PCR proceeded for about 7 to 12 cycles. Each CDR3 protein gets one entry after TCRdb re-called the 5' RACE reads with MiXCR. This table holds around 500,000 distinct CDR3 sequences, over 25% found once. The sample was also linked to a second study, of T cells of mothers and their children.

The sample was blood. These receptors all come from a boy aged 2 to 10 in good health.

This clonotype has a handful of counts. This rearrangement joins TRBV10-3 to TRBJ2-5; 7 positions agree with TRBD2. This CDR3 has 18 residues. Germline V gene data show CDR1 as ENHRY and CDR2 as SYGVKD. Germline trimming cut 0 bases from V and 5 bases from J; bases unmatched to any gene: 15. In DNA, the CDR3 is TGTGCCATCAGTGAGTCGAACGTCCTAGCGGCCTGGGGGGAGACCCAGTACTTC. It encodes CAISESNVLAAWGETQYF.

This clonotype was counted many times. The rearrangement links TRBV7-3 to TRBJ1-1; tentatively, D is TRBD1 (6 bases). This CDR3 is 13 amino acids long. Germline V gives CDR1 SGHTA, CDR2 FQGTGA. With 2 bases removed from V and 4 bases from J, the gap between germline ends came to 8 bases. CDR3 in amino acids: CASSLGGPTEAFF. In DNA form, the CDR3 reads TGTGCCAGCAGCTTAGGGGGGCCCACTGAAGCTTTCTTT.